The 5 T cell receptor beta chains listed next were all sequenced from one sample in a study of control samples from healthy donors and cancer patients (TCRdb year 2020). The library was produced with the immunoSEQ multiplex PCR assay. Sourced from immuneACCESS, this table was stored by TCRdb with only in-frame sequences that have V and J called. A share of the clones is absent; for the studies checked, an unresolved V gene accounts for under half, and the remainder has no known explanation. The sample profile shows about 140,000 clones; roughly 92% of them were found once. The top ten clonotypes cover 11% of the sample. The specimen sequenced was blood. The receptors derive from a man aged 30-40 years in good health.

CDR3 sequence: CASSPRTGSGNQPQHF. The CDR3 bases are TGTGCCAGCAGTCCCAGGACAGGGAGTGGGAATCAGCCCCAGCATTTT. V is TRBV28 and J is TRBJ1-5; 8 bases are shared with TRBD1. Germline loops: CDR1 MDHEN, CDR2 SYDVKM. This CDR3 is 16 amino acids long. After removal of 5 bases from V and 4 bases from J, the junction contained 10 bases not matched to a gene.

The rearrangement joins TRBV27 to TRBJ2-7, with 7 bases aligning to TRBD1. The junction had 8 bases not matched to a gene; V was cut back by 5 bases and J by 1 base. Germline CDR1 and CDR2: MNHEY and SMNVEV (reference sequence). There are 15 residues in the CDR3. CDR3 protein: CASSPGTVKSYEQYF. The CDR3 DNA follows: TGTGCCAGCAGTCCCGGGACAGTTAAATCCTACGAGCAGTACTTC.

The chain combines TRBV11-2 with TRBJ2-7; TRBD2 matches 7 bases. The CDR3 has 12 amino acids. V was pared by 1 base and J by 6 bases, with 0 bases of the junction left unmatched. CDR1 and CDR2 from the germline V gene are SGHAT and FQNNGV. The CDR3 loop reads CASSLAGGEQYF. The CDR3 nucleotides are TGTGCCAGCAGCTTAGCGGGGGGCGAGCAGTACTTC.

The rearrangement uses TRBV2 and TRBJ2-7; D might be TRBD1 (6 bases). Trimming took off 5 bases at V and 7 bases at J, with 18 bases between the two ends. CDR1 is SNHLY and CDR2 is FYNNEI in the germline V gene. This CDR3 is built from 14 residues. The CDR3 DNA reads TGTGCCAGCAGTCGACCAATACAGGGTCGGGAGCAGTACTTC. Amino acid sequence: CASSRPIQGREQYF.

V and J are TRBV2 and TRBJ1-2; D may be TRBD1 (6 bases). V was clipped by 5 bases and J by 2 bases, with 15 bases between them. The CDR3 extends over 15 amino acids. Per the germline V gene, CDR1 is SNHLY and CDR2 is FYNNEI. The CDR3 spells CASSYDGQINYGYTF. The CDR3 DNA sequence: TGTGCCAGCAGTTACGACGGACAGATAAACTATGGCTACACCTTC.